This entry describes one TCR beta chain. Assay: immunoSEQ multiplex PCR; the TCRdb copy retains only in-frame clones and omits some. In the table there are 150,000 to 200,000 clones, roughly 77% of which are singletons. The CDR3 extends over 16 amino acids. The J segment lost 6 bases and the V segment lost 3 bases, leaving 11 bases of the junction unmatched. CDR1 and CDR2 (germline): SNHLY, FYNNEI. This study enrolled people aged about 18 to 100 from 24 US geographic areas. Participants' own reports of clinical history determined their cohort assignment. The source of the sample is a study of blood T cell repertoires in COVID-19. For the study at large: Donors in the United States, Italy and Spain gave samples during acute or convalescent COVID-19. PBMCs, B-cell-depleted T cells, or T cells were the source of the cDNA or gDNA that made up the material.

The clonotype comes from a woman between 50 and 59 years old with acute COVID-19. Sequenced material: PBMCs or T cells enriched from blood (not recorded which). The chain is built from TRBV2 and TRBJ1-5, with 7 bases aligning to TRBD1. The CDR3 is CASSDRREGARQPQHF. The CDR3 region has the DNA TGTGCCAGCAGTGACCGGCGGGAGGGGGCGCGTCAGCCCCAGCATTTT.